This entry lists 5 T cell receptor beta chains sequenced from one sample in a study of blood T cell repertoires in COVID-19. The method was immunoSEQ multiplex PCR; TCRdb's version includes in-frame clones alone and lacks a portion of them. The sample records under 200,000 clones, 80% being singletons. The sequencing sample was made of peripheral blood. These TCRs come from a man between 65 and 80 years old with active or convalescent COVID-19.

The chain combines TRBV11-2 with TRBJ2-3; 7 nucleotides line up with TRBD1. Trimming cost V 0 bases and J 6 bases; bases outside gene matches: 9. The V gene's germline CDR1 is SGHAT and CDR2 FQNNGV. The CDR3 extends over 16 amino acids. The CDR3 nucleotides read TGTGCCAGCAGCTTAGATCAGGGGGTGGGAATGGATACGCAGTATTTT. It yields the protein CASSLDQGVGMDTQYF.

The V and J genes are TRBV7-9 and TRBJ2-1, with a possible D match to TRBD2 (5 bases). Trimming took 2 bases from V and 12 from J, leaving 8 bases between them. This CDR3 is 11 amino acids long. CDR1 and CDR2 from the germline V gene are SEHNR and FQNEAQ (reference sequence). CDR3 in amino acids: CASSLFRGQFF. The DNA of the CDR3 is TGTGCCAGCAGCTTATTCCGGGGGCAGTTCTTC.

As to this clone: The sample holds other DNA sequences that translate to the same CDR3. The J gene is TRBJ1-1, the V gene TRBV2, with unresolved D. The CDR3 consists of 15 residues. Germline CDR1 is SNHLY and CDR2 is FYNNEI. V was pared by 1 base and J by 3 bases, with 12 bases between. CDR3 bases: TGTGCCAGCAGTGAAGGAGGTCGGGTAGACACTGAAGCTTTCTTT. Amino acid sequence: CASSEGGRVDTEAFF.

The chain has TRBV19 and TRBJ1-5; D is perhaps TRBD1 (6 bases). The V and J ends lost 3 bases and 1 base respectively, with 10 bases between them. Germline lookup yields CDR1 LNHDA and CDR2 SQIVND (reference sequence). There are 15 residues in the CDR3. This CDR3 reads CASSMAGVSNQPQHF. DNA of the CDR3: TGTGCCAGTAGTATGGCAGGGGTGAGCAATCAGCCCCAGCATTTT.

In regard to this clone: The identical CDR3 is also encoded by other nucleotide sequences in the sample. This CDR3 reads CASSVGGLAGDTQYF. CDR3 DNA: TGTGCCAGCAGCGTAGGGGGACTAGCAGGAGATACGCAGTATTTT. This rearrangement joins TRBV9 to TRBJ2-3; 9 positions match TRBD2. The CDR3 contains 15 residues. Per the germline V gene, CDR1 is SGDLS and CDR2 is YYNGEE. With 0 bases clipped from V and 5 bases from J, the junction kept 4 bases outside the gene matches.